The rows below give T cell receptor beta chains drawn from one sample of a study of blood T cell repertoires in COVID-19. Produced via immunoSEQ multiplex PCR; TCRdb's table is partial and in-frame only. The sample shows 300,000 or so clones, around 87% of them seen only once. Source material: peripheral blood. The receptors were gathered from a man between 70 and 80 years old with acute or convalescent COVID-19. Each CDR3 is given with its conserved first and last residue. Each record gives: V gene, clone size, D gene, J gene, CDR3 protein, CDR3 DNA. D genes are given only for firm matches. Clone size is stated in some rows and not others, as once, few, many or a class when expanded.

v_gene: TRBV19
abundance: NA
d_gene: NA
j_gene: TRBJ1-4
CDR3aa: CASCSASTNEKLFF
CDR3nt: TGTGCCAGCTGTAGTGCCTCAACTAATGAAAAACTGTTTTTT

v_gene: TRBV4-2
abundance: NA
d_gene: TRBD2
j_gene: TRBJ2-3
CDR3aa: CASSQTSGRTDTQYF
CDR3nt: TGTGCCAGCAGCCAGACTAGCGGGAGAACAGATACGCAGTATTTT

v_gene: TRBV6-2/TRBV6-3
abundance: NA
d_gene: NA
j_gene: TRBJ2-1
CDR3aa: CASSGGLPGNEQFF
CDR3nt: TGTGCCAGCAGTGGGGGCCTCCCCGGCAATGAGCAGTTCTTC

v_gene: TRBV9
abundance: once
d_gene: NA
j_gene: TRBJ2-3
CDR3aa: CASSVGSGVGTDTQYF
CDR3nt: TGTGCCAGCAGCGTAGGGTCGGGAGTAGGCACAGATACGCAGTATTTT

v_gene: TRBV2
abundance: NA
d_gene: NA
j_gene: TRBJ1-2
CDR3aa: CASSDARDDYGYTF
CDR3nt: TGTGCCAGCAGTGACGCCAGGGATGACTATGGCTACACCTTC

v_gene: TRBV7-2
abundance: NA
d_gene: NA
j_gene: TRBJ1-2
CDR3aa: CASSVGQSSNYGYTF
CDR3nt: TGTGCCAGCAGCGTGGGACAATCTTCCAACTATGGCTACACCTTC

v_gene: TRBV29-1
abundance: NA
d_gene: TRBD1
j_gene: TRBJ2-7
CDR3aa: CSGRDSYEQYF
CDR3nt: TGCAGCGGCCGGGACAGCTACGAGCAGTACTTC

v_gene: TRBV15
abundance: NA
d_gene: NA
j_gene: TRBJ1-1
CDR3aa: CATSRQDTEAFF
CDR3nt: TGTGCCACCAGCAGACAGGACACTGAAGCTTTCTTT

v_gene: TRBV10-2
abundance: NA
d_gene: NA
j_gene: TRBJ1-6
CDR3aa: CASSDRGRRGNSPLHF
CDR3nt: TGCGCCAGCAGTGATCGAGGGCGCAGGGGCAATTCACCCCTCCACTTT

v_gene: TRBV21-1
abundance: few
d_gene: NA
j_gene: TRBJ1-4
CDR3aa: CASSKNMQDKLFF
CDR3nt: TGTGCCAGCAGCAAAAATATGCAGGATAAGCTGTTTTTT

v_gene: TRBV10-3
abundance: NA
d_gene: NA
j_gene: TRBJ1-1
CDR3aa: CAIKKATGNTEAFF
CDR3nt: TGTGCCATCAAAAAGGCCACAGGGAACACTGAAGCTTTCTTT

v_gene: TRBV3-1/TRBV3-2
abundance: NA
d_gene: NA
j_gene: TRBJ1-6
CDR3aa: CASSQDTSRAANSPLHF
CDR3nt: TGTGCCAGCAGCCAAGATACTTCGAGGGCTGCTAATTCACCCCTCCACTTT

v_gene: TRBV7-2
abundance: NA
d_gene: TRBD1
j_gene: TRBJ1-5
CDR3aa: CASRFTGTGNQPQHF
CDR3nt: TGTGCCAGCAGGTTCACCGGGACAGGGAATCAGCCCCAGCATTTT

v_gene: TRBV5-8
abundance: NA
d_gene: NA
j_gene: TRBJ1-5
CDR3aa: CASSLWQGKHQPQHF
CDR3nt: TGTGCCAGCAGCTTGTGGCAGGGGAAGCATCAGCCCCAGCATTTT

v_gene: TRBV6-2/TRBV6-3
abundance: NA
d_gene: NA
j_gene: TRBJ1-1
CDR3aa: CASSWLLGGAGEAFF
CDR3nt: TGTGCCAGCAGTTGGCTCTTGGGCGGGGCCGGGGAGGCTTTCTTT

v_gene: TRBV30
abundance: NA
d_gene: NA
j_gene: TRBJ1-4
CDR3aa: CAWSLPWGTNEKLFF
CDR3nt: TGTGCCTGGAGCCTCCCTTGGGGCACTAATGAAAAACTGTTTTTT

v_gene: TRBV2
abundance: NA
d_gene: TRBD1
j_gene: TRBJ1-2
CDR3aa: CASSVVGTGGGYTF
CDR3nt: TGTGCCAGCAGTGTGGTGGGGACAGGGGGCGGCTACACCTTC

v_gene: TRBV28
abundance: NA
d_gene: TRBD2
j_gene: TRBJ2-7
CDR3aa: CASSLAGDTYEQYF
CDR3nt: TGTGCCAGCAGTTTAGCGGGAGATACCTACGAGCAGTACTTC

v_gene: TRBV19
abundance: NA
d_gene: TRBD2
j_gene: TRBJ2-7
CDR3aa: CASSPDDRGGTEQYF
CDR3nt: TGTGCCAGTAGTCCCGATGACCGGGGGGGAACCGAGCAGTACTTC

v_gene: TRBV19
abundance: once
d_gene: TRBD1
j_gene: TRBJ1-2
CDR3aa: CASSPGQGMGGYTF
CDR3nt: TGTGCCAGTAGTCCCGGACAGGGGATGGGTGGCTACACCTTC

v_gene: TRBV7-6
abundance: NA
d_gene: NA
j_gene: TRBJ1-1
CDR3aa: CASSSQDTEAFF
CDR3nt: TGTGCCAGCAGCTCACAGGACACTGAAGCTTTCTTT

v_gene: TRBV7-6
abundance: NA
d_gene: NA
j_gene: TRBJ2-2
CDR3aa: CASTFGGNTNTGELFF
CDR3nt: TGTGCCAGCACCTTCGGAGGGAACACGAACACCGGGGAGCTGTTTTTT

v_gene: TRBV27
abundance: NA
d_gene: NA
j_gene: TRBJ2-2
CDR3aa: CASSPRTEYGGELFF
CDR3nt: TGTGCCAGCAGTCCCCGGACAGAGTATGGAGGGGAGCTGTTTTTT

v_gene: TRBV5-4
abundance: NA
d_gene: TRBD2
j_gene: TRBJ2-1
CDR3aa: CASSFALAGGGNEQFF
CDR3nt: TGTGCCAGCAGCTTCGCACTAGCGGGAGGAGGGAATGAGCAGTTCTTC

v_gene: TRBV29-1
abundance: NA
d_gene: NA
j_gene: TRBJ1-1
CDR3aa: CSVDELLNTEAFF
CDR3nt: TGCAGCGTTGACGAACTCTTGAACACTGAAGCTTTCTTT

v_gene: TRBV15
abundance: NA
d_gene: NA
j_gene: TRBJ1-5
CDR3aa: CATSRAGQDYQPQHF
CDR3nt: TGTGCCACCAGCAGAGCTGGGCAGGATTATCAGCCCCAGCATTTT

v_gene: TRBV19
abundance: NA
d_gene: TRBD1
j_gene: TRBJ1-2
CDR3aa: CASSPGTGRFYGYTF
CDR3nt: TGTGCCAGTAGTCCCGGGACAGGGCGATTCTATGGCTACACCTTC

v_gene: TRBV6-5
abundance: NA
d_gene: NA
j_gene: TRBJ2-7
CDR3aa: CASSLSCEQYF
CDR3nt: TGTGCCAGCAGTTTGTCTTGCGAGCAGTACTTC

v_gene: TRBV28
abundance: NA
d_gene: NA
j_gene: TRBJ1-1
CDR3aa: CASSPGGGSTEAFF
CDR3nt: TGTGCCAGCAGCCCCGGTGGCGGTAGCACTGAAGCTTTCTTT

v_gene: TRBV29-1
abundance: once
d_gene: NA
j_gene: TRBJ1-1
CDR3aa: CSVKTGILTEAFF
CDR3nt: TGCAGCGTTAAAACAGGGATTCTAACTGAAGCTTTCTTT

v_gene: TRBV15
abundance: NA
d_gene: NA
j_gene: TRBJ2-7
CDR3aa: CATSREARGFEQYF
CDR3nt: TGTGCCACCAGCAGAGAGGCCAGGGGATTCGAGCAGTACTTC